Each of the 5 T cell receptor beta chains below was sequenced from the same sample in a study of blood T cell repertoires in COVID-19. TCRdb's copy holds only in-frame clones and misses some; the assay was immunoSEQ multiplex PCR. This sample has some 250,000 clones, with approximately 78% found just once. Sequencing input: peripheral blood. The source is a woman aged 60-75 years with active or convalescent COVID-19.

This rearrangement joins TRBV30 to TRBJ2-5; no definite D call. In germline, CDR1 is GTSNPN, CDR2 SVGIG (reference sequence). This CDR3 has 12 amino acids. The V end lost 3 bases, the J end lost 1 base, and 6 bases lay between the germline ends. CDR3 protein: CAWRASQETQYF. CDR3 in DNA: TGTGCCTGGAGAGCTTCCCAAGAGACCCAGTACTTC.

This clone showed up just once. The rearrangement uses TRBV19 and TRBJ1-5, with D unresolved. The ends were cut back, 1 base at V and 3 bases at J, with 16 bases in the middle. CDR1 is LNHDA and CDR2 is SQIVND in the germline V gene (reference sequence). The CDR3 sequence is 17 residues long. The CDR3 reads CASSIGGTRPPNQPQHF. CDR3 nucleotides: TGTGCCAGTAGTATAGGCGGCACTCGTCCCCCCAATCAGCCCCAGCATTTT.

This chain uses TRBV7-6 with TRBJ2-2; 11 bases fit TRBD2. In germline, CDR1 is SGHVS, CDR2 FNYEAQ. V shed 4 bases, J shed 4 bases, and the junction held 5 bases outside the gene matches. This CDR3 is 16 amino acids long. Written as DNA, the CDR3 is TGTGCCAGCAGCTCCTCGGGACTAGCGGCCACCGGGGAGCTGTTTTTT. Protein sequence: CASSSSGLAATGELFF.

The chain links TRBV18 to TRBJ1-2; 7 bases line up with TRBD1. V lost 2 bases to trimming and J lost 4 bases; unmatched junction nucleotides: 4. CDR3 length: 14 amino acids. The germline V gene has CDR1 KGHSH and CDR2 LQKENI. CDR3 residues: CASSPGEGAYGYTF. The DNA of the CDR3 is TGTGCCAGCTCACCAGGAGAGGGGGCCTATGGCTACACCTTC.

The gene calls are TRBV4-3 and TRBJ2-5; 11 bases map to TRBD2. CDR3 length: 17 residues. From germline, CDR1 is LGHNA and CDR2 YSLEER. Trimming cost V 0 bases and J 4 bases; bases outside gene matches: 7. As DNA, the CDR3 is TGCGCCAGCAGCCAAGATAGCGGGGGGGCCGGGGGAGAGACCCAGTACTTC. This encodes CASSQDSGGAGGETQYF.